Following are 18 T cell receptor beta chains from one sample sequenced in a study of T cell responses to AZD1222 COVID-19 vaccine. The assay was immunoSEQ multiplex PCR, and TCRdb's table has in-frame clones only and misses some. The sample has some 180,000 clones, roughly 92% seen once; the top ten hold less than 1.5%. The sequenced sample was peripheral blood, obtained on day 0 of AZD1222 vaccination. The source of these receptors is an adult in good health.

The CDR3 is CASSLDGLNYGYTF. Here the CDR3 DNA reads TGTGCCAGCAGCTTGGACGGTCTTAACTATGGCTACACCTTC. The chain recombines TRBV5-5 with TRBJ1-2; D ambiguous. Looked up from germline, CDR1 is SGHKS and CDR2 is YYEKEE (reference sequence). The CDR3 totals 14 residues. V dropped 0 bases and J dropped 1 base, with 7 bases sitting between them.

The chain combines TRBV7-9 with TRBJ1-2, with 7 nucleotides matching TRBD1. J lost 5 bases, V lost 6 bases, and 9 bases had no gene match. Germline CDR1 is SEHNR and CDR2 is FQNEAQ (reference sequence). This CDR3 is built from 14 residues. The CDR3 coding sequence is TGTGCCAGCAGGAGGGACAGTAGCGATTATGGCTACACCTTC. Translation gives CASRRDSSDYGYTF.

Regarding this clone: Other DNA sequences in this specimen translate into the identical CDR3. The chain is built from TRBV18 and TRBJ1-5; 7 bases agree with TRBD1. After removal of 3 bases from V and 7 bases from J, the junction contained 6 bases not matched to a gene. Looked up from germline, CDR1 is KGHSH and CDR2 is LQKENI. There are 14 residues in the CDR3. CDR3 coding DNA: TGTGCCAGCTCACCCGGACAGGCGGGCCAGCCCCAGCATTTT. Amino acids: CASSPGQAGQPQHF.

This clone is a singleton in its sample. The chain combines TRBV24-1 with TRBJ2-5, with 8 bases aligning to TRBD1. Germline loops: CDR1 KGHDR, CDR2 SFDVKD. This CDR3 contains 15 residues. The V segment lost 5 bases and the J segment 0 bases; nucleotides outside the gene matches: 4. The CDR3 bases are TGTGCCACCAGTGCCGCGGACAGGGACCAAGAGACCCAGTACTTC. Its translation: CATSAADRDQETQYF.

J is TRBJ1-2 and V is TRBV3-1 (or the pseudogene TRBV3-2); D unresolved. V shed 2 bases and J shed 10 bases, with 14 bases lying between them. The CDR3 consists of 13 residues. The V gene's germline CDR1 is LGHDT and CDR2 YNNKEL (reference sequence). The CDR3 loop is CASSQQAPLFYTF. Here the CDR3 DNA reads TGTGCCAGCAGCCAACAAGCCCCTCTCTTCTACACCTTC.

The V gene is TRBV11-2, the J gene TRBJ1-2; D perhaps matches TRBD1 (6 bases). The CDR3 length is 15 residues. Germline V gives CDR1 SGHAT, CDR2 FQNNGV. Trimming pared 4 bases from V and 1 base from J, leaving 13 bases between. The DNA of the CDR3 is TGTGCCAGCAGCTGGAGTACAGGGATTAACTATGGCTACACCTTC. Translation: CASSWSTGINYGYTF. The full variable domain, in which reference TRBV11-2 and TRBJ1-2 provide the parts outside the CDR3, is EAGVAQSPRYKIIEKRQSVAFWCNPISGHATLYWYQQILGQGPKLLIQFQNNGVVDDSQLPKDRFSAERLKGVDSTLKIQPAKLEDSAVYLCASSWSTGINYGYTFGSGTRLTVV.

The chain employs TRBV19 and TRBJ1-2; 8 bases agree with TRBD1. Germline V gene sequence: CDR1 LNHDA, CDR2 SQIVND (reference sequence). V lost 5 bases and J lost 3; bases outside the gene matches: 5. The CDR3 totals 14 residues. CDR3 DNA: TGTGCCAGTAGTCCGACAGGGGTAGACTATGGCTACACCTTC. It yields the protein CASSPTGVDYGYTF.

V is TRBV28 and J is TRBJ2-7, with D possibly matching TRBD2 (6 bases). Trimming removed 5 bases at V and 2 bases at J, with 16 bases between. Germline V CDR1 and CDR2: MDHEN, SYDVKM. The CDR3 is 15 residues long. The CDR3 nucleotides are TGTGCCAGCAGTGGGGAGGAAGGAAGCCCCTACGAGCAGTACTTC. As protein: CASSGEEGSPYEQYF.

This clone was observed a single time. The rearrangement joins TRBV3-1 (or the pseudogene TRBV3-2) to TRBJ1-1; D is perhaps TRBD1 (6 bases). The ends were cut back, 4 bases at V and 4 bases at J, with 10 bases in the middle. The V gene's germline CDR1 is LGHDT and CDR2 YNNKEL (reference sequence). CDR3 size: 13 residues. CDR3 nucleotide sequence: TGTGCCAGCAGCCTTAGGACAGTCACTGAAGCTTTCTTT. Amino acids: CASSLRTVTEAFF.

This chain links TRBV28 with TRBJ2-5; D is perhaps TRBD1 (6 bases). Trimming left V 4 bases short and J 5 bases short, with 17 bases between. Germline CDR1 is MDHEN and CDR2 is SYDVKM. The CDR3 extends over 15 amino acids. CDR3 bases: TGTGCCAGCAGTTCCGCGACAGGCACTCGGGAGACCCAGTACTTC. This codes for CASSSATGTRETQYF.

CDR3 nucleotides: TGTGCCAGCACCCCTGGAGCATCCGTAGGCTATGGCTACACCTTC. Amino acid sequence: CASTPGASVGYGYTF. The chain has TRBV5-4 and TRBJ1-2; D is undetermined. Germline lookup yields CDR1 SGHNT and CDR2 YYREEE (reference sequence). Trimming shortened V by 6 bases and J by 4 bases, and 19 bases separated the two germline ends. The CDR3 is 15 amino acids.

V usage is TRBV6-2 or TRBV6-3 and J usage is TRBJ1-5; 7 positions match TRBD1. Germline assignment: CDR1 MNHEY and CDR2 SVGEGT. The CDR3 is made up of 14 amino acids. The trim removed 4 bases at V and 7 bases at J, leaving 7 bases unmatched. The DNA for the CDR3 is TGTGCCAGCAGTTCCCGACAGGGTGGGCAGCCCCAGCATTTT. Translating gives CASSSRQGGQPQHF.

This chain joins TRBV6-5 and TRBJ1-2; 10 nucleotides align to TRBD1. Trimming cost V 8 bases and J 8 bases; bases outside gene matches: 11. From germline, CDR1 is MNHEY and CDR2 SVGAGI. The CDR3 extends over 14 amino acids. The chain's CDR3 is CASSYDRGPKGYTF. CDR3 DNA sequence: TGTGCCAGCTCTTACGACAGGGGGCCGAAAGGCTACACCTTC.

This chain uses TRBV5-1 with TRBJ1-1; no clear D gene. The V end lost 1 base, the J end lost 2 bases, and 6 bases lay between the germline ends. The CDR3 has 13 amino acids. From germline, CDR1 is SGHRS and CDR2 YFSETQ. CDR3 DNA: TGCGCCAGCAGCTTGAGAGGAAACACTGAAGCTTTCTTT. This translates into CASSLRGNTEAFF.

The chain carries TRBV7-2 and TRBJ1-4; tentatively, D is TRBD1 (5 bases). The CDR3 totals 16 residues. Germline CDR1 and CDR2: SGHTA and FQGNSA. Trimming cost V 3 bases and J 3 bases, with 14 bases left between them. CDR3 loop: CASSLGKVGANEKLFF. Here the CDR3 DNA reads TGTGCCAGCAGCTTGGGGAAGGTGGGGGCTAATGAAAAACTGTTTTTT.

The J gene is TRBJ2-3, the V gene TRBV9; 9 bases align to TRBD1. CDR3 size: 15 residues. Germline assignment: CDR1 SGDLS and CDR2 YYNGEE. Trimming took 1 base from V and 3 from J; bases not matched to a gene: 3. The DNA for the CDR3 is TGTGCCAGCAGCGTAAGGGGGACAGGGACAGATACGCAGTATTTT. Translation gives CASSVRGTGTDTQYF.

This clone was picked up one time. The rearrangement joins TRBV10-1 to TRBJ1-3; 7 bases map to TRBD1. The V gene's germline CDR1 is WNHNN and CDR2 SYGVQD (reference sequence). The CDR3 is made up of 17 amino acids. Trimming took 0 bases from V and 0 from J; bases not matched to a gene: 5. Written as DNA, the CDR3 is TGCGCCAGCAGTGAGTCGCCGACAGGGACCTCTGGAAACACCATATATTTT. Its protein is CASSESPTGTSGNTIYF.

V gene TRBV9 combines with J gene TRBJ1-2, with D perhaps TRBD1 (6 bases). Trimming shortened V by 4 bases and J by 1 base, and 14 bases separated the two germline ends. In germline, CDR1 is SGDLS, CDR2 YYNGEE. The CDR3 extends over 15 amino acids. This CDR3 is CASSPPGALNYGYTF. CDR3 sequence (DNA): TGTGCCAGCAGCCCACCAGGGGCCCTTAACTATGGCTACACCTTC.